These 17 T cell receptor beta chains came from one sample sequenced in a study of CD8 T cells in ankylosing spondylitis (dated by TCRdb to about 2017). Libraries came from 5' RACE. The instrument was an Illumina HiSeq 2500. TCRdb cleaned the public reads at Q25 with fastp, built clones with MiXCR and kept in-frame beta chains. Every entry covers one CDR3 protein and lists the most common genes and DNA from its rows. This sample gives around 230,000 distinct CDR3 sequences in total; over 8.5% of them show up just once. About 6.5% of the sample goes to the ten largest clones. What was sequenced was blood, either unsorted or a sorted T cell fraction (not recorded which). The receptors come from a male donor with ankylosing spondylitis or in good health (not recorded which).

The sample holds many counts of this clonotype. The J gene is TRBJ1-2, the V gene TRBV12-3 or TRBV12-4, with D unclear. The V gene lost 0 bases and the J gene lost 3 bases, with 8 bases spanning the gap. This CDR3 spans 14 amino acids. The CDR3 sequence is CASSLAGRHYGYTF. CDR3 DNA sequence: TGTGCCAGCAGTTTAGCCGGGAGGCACTATGGCTACACCTTC.

This clonotype has just a few counts. The rearrangement links TRBV5-5 to TRBJ2-1, with 9 bases aligning to TRBD2. The CDR3 contains 17 residues. The ends lost 4 bases at V and 6 bases at J; junction bases unmatched: 14. Germline CDR1 SGHKS, CDR2 YYEKEE (reference sequence). CDR3 residues: CASSPVPTSLAGNEQFF. The CDR3 DNA reads as TGTGCCAGCAGCCCGGTACCTACCTCACTAGCGGGCAATGAGCAGTTCTTC.

As for this clonotype: A read error may be the cause here, since a much bigger clone is one base away. The V and J genes are TRBV12-3 or TRBV12-4 and TRBJ2-7; TRBD2 agrees at 7 bases. The CDR3 covers 15 residues. The CDR3 loop is CPSSPRGGEGYEQYF. In nucleotides, the CDR3 is TGTCCCAGCAGCCCTCGGGGAGGGGAAGGCTACGAGCAGTACTTC.

This clonotype was seen repeatedly, ten times or more. The chain joins TRBV7-2 to TRBJ2-1, with TRBD2 as a possible D gene (6 bases). The V end lost 1 base, the J end lost 6 bases, and 13 bases lay between the germline ends. Germline V lookup: CDR1 SGHTA, CDR2 FQGNSA. The CDR3 contains 15 residues. CDR3 coding DNA: TGTGCCAGCAGCTTAGGTAGTACTAGCAGCAATGAGCAGTTCTTC. It is translated as CASSLGSTSSNEQFF.

There are many counts of this clonotype. The chain carries TRBV2 and TRBJ1-5; 8 positions agree with TRBD1. The CDR3 has 14 residues. After removal of 5 bases from V and 4 bases from J, the junction contained 4 bases not matched to a gene. The germline V gene has CDR1 SNHLY and CDR2 FYNNEI. In nucleotides, the CDR3 is TGTGCCAGCAGTTCAGACAGGGGAAATCAGCCCCAGCATTTT. Encoded protein: CASSSDRGNQPQHF.

This clonotype was recorded at least ten times. This rearrangement joins TRBV30 to TRBJ1-2, with 8 bases lining up with TRBD1. CDR1 and CDR2 (germline): GTSNPN, SVGIG (reference sequence). The J segment lost 7 bases and the V segment lost 2 bases, leaving 9 bases of the junction unmatched. The CDR3 is 14 amino acids. CDR3 in amino acids: CAWSPPDREGGYTF. The CDR3, as DNA: TGTGCCTGGAGTCCCCCGGACAGGGAGGGTGGCTACACCTTC.

Many counts were recorded for this clonotype. V is TRBV3-1 and J is TRBJ2-1; 10 nucleotides align to TRBD2. With V trimmed by 3 bases and J by 4 bases, 3 bases remained unmatched. This CDR3 comprises 15 residues. The V gene's germline CDR1 is LGHDT and CDR2 YNNKEL (reference sequence). The CDR3 DNA reads TGTGCCAGCAGCCACCCTAGCGGGAGATACAATGAGCAGTTCTTC. This gives the protein CASSHPSGRYNEQFF.

This clonotype was found a few times. The V and J genes are TRBV6-1 and TRBJ2-1; D is perhaps TRBD2 (6 bases). Trimming removed 7 bases at V and 10 bases at J, with 20 bases between. Germline V gene data show CDR1 as MNHNS and CDR2 as SASEGT. CDR3 length: 14 amino acids. CDR3 DNA sequence: TGTGCCAGCATCCGGGAGCTCCTACACCCCGAGCAGTTCTTC. It encodes CASIRELLHPEQFF.

This clonotype was counted at least ten times. In nucleotides, the CDR3 is TGCGCCAGCAGCTCCCGTCCGGGTTTAGGAGCGGGGGTTAACAATGAGCAGTTCTTC. It codes for CASSSRPGLGAGVNNEQFF. The V gene is TRBV5-1, the J gene TRBJ2-1, with 8 bases aligning to TRBD2. J gave up 5 bases and V 3 bases, and 19 bases lay outside the gene matches. This CDR3 spans 19 amino acids. CDR1 is SGHRS and CDR2 is YFSETQ in the germline V gene.

The rearrangement links TRBV7-9 to TRBJ2-4; unclear D gene. The germline gives CDR1 SEHNR, CDR2 FQNEAQ (reference sequence). This CDR3 region has 13 residues. V lost 7 bases to trimming and J lost 0 bases, with 7 bases between them. Written as DNA, the CDR3 is TGTGCCAGCATCCACGTAGCCAAAAACATTCAGTACTTC. Encoded protein: CASIHVAKNIQYF.

This clonotype was found many times. The V and J genes are TRBV3-1 and TRBJ1-1; D is unresolved. Germline V CDR1 and CDR2: LGHDT, YNNKEL (reference sequence). The CDR3 contains 13 residues. V was trimmed by 1 base and J by 1 base, leaving 4 bases between them. The CDR3: CASSQAGNTEAFF. The CDR3 DNA reads TGTGCCAGCAGCCAAGCGGGGAACACTGAAGCTTTCTTT.

This clonotype was found a few times. V gene TRBV12-3 or TRBV12-4 combines with J gene TRBJ2-1; a possible D gene is TRBD2 (6 bases). This CDR3 region has 13 residues. Trimming cost V 3 bases and J 10 bases, with 13 bases left between them. CDR3 loop: CASSLGARDEQFF. In nucleotides, the CDR3 is TGTGCCAGCAGTTTGGGAGCGCGGGACGAGCAGTTCTTC.

This clonotype has a count of ten or more. The chain employs TRBV29-1 and TRBJ2-2; possible D gene TRBD1, 5 bases. V lost 6 bases to trimming and J lost 0 bases, with 14 bases between them. This CDR3 comprises 15 residues. Germline lookup yields CDR1 SQVTM and CDR2 ANQGSEA. The CDR3 DNA is TGCAGCGTAGAGTACAGGTCAACGAACACCGGGGAGCTGTTTTTT. This sequence encodes CSVEYRSTNTGELFF.

This clonotype occurred many times. The chain has TRBV19 and TRBJ2-1; 7 nucleotides agree with TRBD2. This CDR3 spans 15 amino acids. Germline values: CDR1 LNHDA, CDR2 SQIVND (reference sequence). The V and J ends lost 9 bases and 3 bases, in that order; junction bases with no gene match: 11. The CDR3 DNA follows: TGTGCCAGCAGAGCGGGACTCGAGGGCTACAATGAGCAGTTCTTC. Its protein is CASRAGLEGYNEQFF.

This clonotype was seen repeatedly, ten times or more. The chain has TRBV29-1 and TRBJ1-1; D gene uncertain. The germline gives CDR1 SQVTM, CDR2 ANQGSEA. The CDR3 is 12 amino acids. With 5 bases removed from V and 7 bases from J, the gap between germline ends came to 14 bases. The CDR3 protein is CSVWDSYFEAFF. The CDR3 DNA is TGCAGCGTTTGGGATTCTTATTTTGAAGCTTTCTTT.

A few counts support this clonotype. The genes are TRBV7-9 and TRBJ2-5; D remains ambiguous. Germline loops: CDR1 SEHNR, CDR2 FQNEAQ (reference sequence). The CDR3 length is 16 residues. Trimming stripped 1 base from V and 2 bases from J, with 14 bases between. The CDR3, as DNA: TGTGCCAGCAGCTTAGTTTGGCAAGATCTACAAGAGACCCAGTACTTC. It codes for CASSLVWQDLQETQYF.

This clonotype appeared many times. J is TRBJ1-1 and V is TRBV12-3 or TRBV12-4; a possible D gene is TRBD1 (6 bases). The CDR3 runs to 15 residues. V gave up 3 bases and J gave up 3 bases, with 14 bases separating them. CDR3 sequence (DNA): TGTGCCAGCAGTTTTGAGGGCAGGGGAGACACTGAAGCTTTCTTT. This encodes CASSFEGRGDTEAFF.